One and the same sample provided the 17 T cell receptor beta chains below, sequenced in a study of blood T cell repertoires in COVID-19. Only in-frame clones appear in the TCRdb table, and some are missing; sequencing was by immunoSEQ multiplex PCR. The table has more than 60,000 clones, roughly 80% seen once. Sequenced: peripheral blood. The receptors were sampled from a human donor in a cohort sampled during active COVID-19.

V is TRBV6-5 and J is TRBJ1-2; 10 bases match TRBD1. CDR3 length: 15 residues. Germline-derived CDR1 and CDR2 are MNHEY and SVGAGI. V was pared by 0 bases and J by 7 bases, with 5 bases of the junction left unmatched. The CDR3 reads CASSYSTGGRGGYTF. In nucleotides, the CDR3 is TGTGCCAGCAGTTACTCGACAGGGGGCAGGGGTGGCTACACCTTC.

V and J are TRBV7-2 and TRBJ2-5; possible D gene TRBD1, 8 bases. The CDR3 extends over 13 amino acids. Germline V lookup: CDR1 SGHTA, CDR2 FQGNSA. With 7 bases removed from V and 4 bases from J, the gap between germline ends came to 13 bases. The CDR3 region is CASNYRGGETQYF. CDR3 DNA sequence: TGTGCCAGCAACTACAGGGGGGGAGAGACCCAGTACTTC.

The rearrangement uses TRBV6-5 and TRBJ2-7; 8 bases map to TRBD1. The length of the CDR3 is 12 residues. In germline, CDR1 is MNHEY, CDR2 SVGAGI. J gave up 7 bases and V 6 bases, and 5 bases lay outside the gene matches. The CDR3 region has the DNA TGTGCCAGCAGCCAGGGGGCGTTTGAGCAGTACTTC. It is translated as CASSQGAFEQYF.

This chain joins TRBV5-6 and TRBJ2-1, with TRBD2 matching 11 bases. CDR1 and CDR2 (germline): SGHDT, YYEEEE. CDR3 size: 16 residues. Trimming at V came to 4 bases and at J to 4 bases, leaving 7 bases not matched to a gene. The CDR3 coding sequence is TGTGCCAGCAGCGTGACTAGCGGGGTTTCTTACAATGAGCAGTTCTTC. Translated, it gives CASSVTSGVSYNEQFF.

The rearrangement uses TRBV5-1 and TRBJ1-4; TRBD1 matches 9 bases. The CDR3 spans 15 residues. Germline lookup yields CDR1 SGHRS and CDR2 YFSETQ. V was pared by 4 bases and J by 7 bases, with 8 bases of the junction left unmatched. CDR3 sequence: CASSPTGGHGEKLFF. CDR3 DNA: TGCGCCAGCAGCCCAACAGGGGGCCACGGTGAAAAACTGTTTTTT.

The V gene is TRBV5-4, the J gene TRBJ1-2; D is possibly TRBD1 (6 bases). The V end was cut by 4 bases, the J end by 4 bases, with 17 bases between. Germline CDR1 SGHNT, CDR2 YYREEE (reference sequence). The CDR3 has 15 amino acids. The CDR3 here is CASSQFRGRGYGYTF. The CDR3 DNA sequence: TGTGCCAGCAGCCAATTCAGGGGCCGCGGCTATGGCTACACCTTC.

The rearrangement uses TRBV7-8 and TRBJ1-2, with D maybe TRBD1 (5 bases). Trimming left V 3 bases short and J 6 bases short, with 14 bases between. Germline V gene lookup returns CDR1 SGHVS and CDR2 FQNEAQ. The CDR3 runs 14 residues. The CDR3 loop is CASSFSIQGDGYTF. CDR3 sequence (DNA): TGTGCCAGCAGCTTTTCAATCCAGGGCGATGGCTACACCTTC.

The chain has TRBV4-1 and TRBJ2-7; TRBD1 matches 9 bases. CDR1 MGHRA and CDR2 YSYEKL come from the germline V gene. The CDR3 sequence is 19 residues long. V lost 1 base and J lost 3; bases outside the gene matches: 16. The DNA for the CDR3 is TGCGCCAGCAGCCAAGCCCCTCCGGGACAGGGAATGGTTAGCTACGAGCAGTACTTC. Translation: CASSQAPPGQGMVSYEQYF.

This CDR3 is CASSLALARRNEQFF. DNA for the CDR3: TGTGCCAGCAGCTTAGCGCTGGCTAGGCGGAATGAGCAGTTCTTC. The chain joins TRBV7-2 to TRBJ2-1, with no clear D. The CDR3 contains 15 residues. The ends were cut back, 0 bases at V and 7 bases at J, with 13 bases in the middle. Germline V gives CDR1 SGHTA, CDR2 FQGNSA.

The chain combines TRBV29-1 with TRBJ1-2, with 9 nucleotides matching TRBD1. The CDR3 is 13 amino acids. Germline-derived CDR1 and CDR2 are SQVTM and ANQGSEA. The V segment lost 6 bases and the J segment 6 bases; nucleotides outside the gene matches: 8. CDR3 bases: TGCAGCGTCGGACAGGGGACCGGGAATGGCTACACCTTC. It translates to CSVGQGTGNGYTF. The whole variable domain, remainder taken from reference TRBV29-1 and TRBJ1-2, is SAVISQKPSRDICQRGTSLTIQCQVDSQVTMMFWYRQQPGQSLTLIATANQGSEATYESGFVIDKFPISRPNLTFSTLTVSNMSPEDSSIYLCSVGQGTGNGYTFGSGTRLTVV.

The chain joins TRBV11-2 to TRBJ1-3; D unresolved. Trimming removed 2 bases from V and 9 bases from J, with 8 bases in between. The germline V gene has CDR1 SGHAT and CDR2 FQNNGV. CDR3 length equals 12 residues. In nucleotides, the CDR3 is TGTGCCAGCAGCTTACTCTTGCGCACCATATATTTT. This gives the protein CASSLLLRTIYF.

The J gene is TRBJ1-1, the V gene TRBV12-3 or TRBV12-4, with 8 bases aligning to TRBD1. V gave up 6 bases and J gave up 5 bases; unmatched junction bases: 5. This CDR3 comprises 13 residues. CDR3 protein: CASSRGHRTEAFF. DNA of the CDR3: TGTGCCAGCAGCAGGGGGCATCGGACTGAAGCTTTCTTT.

The CDR3 sequence is CASSPSPPDRISYNEQFF. The CDR3 nucleotides are TGTGCCAGCAGCCCCTCCCCCCCCGACAGAATATCCTACAATGAGCAGTTCTTC. This chain links TRBV11-3 with TRBJ2-1; D is possibly TRBD1 (5 bases). Germline V CDR1 and CDR2: SGHNT, YENEEA. The ends were cut back, 5 bases at V and 1 base at J, with 21 bases in the middle. CDR3 length equals 18 residues.

V and J are TRBV5-4 and TRBJ2-5; 9 nucleotides match TRBD2. Germline CDR1 is SGHNT and CDR2 is YYREEE (reference sequence). The CDR3 contains 18 residues. Germline trimming cut 4 bases from V and 4 bases from J; bases unmatched to any gene: 17. In DNA form, the CDR3 reads TGTGCCAGCAGCGTACGACTTGGCGGGGGGGCCGGTCGAGAGACCCAGTACTTC. It translates to CASSVRLGGGAGRETQYF.

This clone was found a few times. This chain connects TRBV2 to TRBJ2-2; D may be TRBD1 (7 bases). Germline loops: CDR1 SNHLY, CDR2 FYNNEI. The V and J ends lost 6 bases and 6 bases respectively, with 14 bases between them. CDR3 size: 14 residues. CDR3 protein: CASRPGQRAGELFF. CDR3 DNA sequence: TGTGCCAGCAGGCCGGGACAGCGGGCCGGGGAGCTGTTTTTT.

The rearrangement uses TRBV18 and TRBJ1-3; D is unclear. Germline CDR1 and CDR2: KGHSH and LQKENI. The V end was cut by 1 base, the J end by 0 bases, with 13 bases between. This CDR3 has 17 amino acids. The CDR3 DNA reads as TGTGCCAGCTCACCACAAACAGCTACTGTCTCTGGAAACACCATATATTTT. It specifies CASSPQTATVSGNTIYF.

The V call is TRBV28, the J call TRBJ1-1; D perhaps matches TRBD1 (5 bases). Germline CDR1 is MDHEN and CDR2 is SYDVKM. V gave up 11 bases and J gave up 4 bases, with 14 bases separating them. This CDR3 has 12 residues. CDR3: CASEGLSTEAFF. The CDR3 nucleotides read TGTGCCTCGGAGGGGTTGTCCACTGAAGCTTTCTTT.